A selection of T cell receptor beta chains follows, all from one sample in a study of beta chain features in type 1 diabetes. TCRdb keeps only in-frame clones here, not all; method: immunoSEQ multiplex PCR. Seen here are some 360,000 clones, around a fifth observed once, and the top ten hold approximately 0.046%. The sequenced sample consisted of naive CD4+ T cells from blood. Source of these receptors: a woman aged 18-29 years in good health. Both conserved end residues are part of each CDR3. D genes are given only for firm matches. Expanded clones get a size class; other rows say once, few or many, or leave the size out.

d_gene	v_gene	abundance	j_gene	CDR3aa	CDR3nt
TRBD2	TRBV13	.	TRBJ2-5	CASSLDVTSLKTQYF	TGTGCCAGCAGCTTAGACGTGACTAGCTTGAAGACCCAGTACTTC
TRBD2	TRBV30	few	TRBJ2-1	CAWREASGYNEQFF	TGTGCCTGGAGAGAGGCTAGCGGCTACAATGAGCAGTTCTTC
.	TRBV6-5	.	TRBJ1-3	CASSSTATSSGNTIYF	TGTGCCAGCAGTTCTACAGCCACTTCCTCTGGAAACACCATATATTTT
.	TRBV5-4	.	TRBJ2-4	CASSLGAEGGNIQYF	TGTGCCAGCAGCTTGGGGGCCGAAGGGGGAAACATTCAGTACTTC
TRBD2	TRBV9	.	TRBJ2-3	CASSVAPGGTDTQYF	TGTGCCAGCAGCGTAGCGCCCGGGGGGACAGATACGCAGTATTTT
TRBD1	TRBV6-5	.	TRBJ2-1	CASSSPGQGADEQFF	TGTGCCAGCAGTTCGCCGGGACAGGGTGCCGATGAGCAGTTCTTC
TRBD1	TRBV7-9	few	TRBJ1-1	CASSTTGAGTEAFF	TGTGCCAGCAGCACCACAGGGGCGGGAACTGAAGCTTTCTTT
.	TRBV9	few	TRBJ1-2	CASSVVAGYGYTF	TGTGCCAGCAGCGTAGTAGCGGGCTATGGCTACACCTTC
.	TRBV11-2	few	TRBJ2-1	CASSPSRYEQFF	TGTGCCAGCAGCCCTAGCCGCTATGAGCAGTTCTTC
.	TRBV7-2	few	TRBJ1-4	CASSPGYGPNEKLFF	TGTGCCAGCAGCCCAGGGTATGGGCCTAATGAAAAACTGTTTTTT
.	TRBV2	.	TRBJ2-5	CASRVQPQETQYF	TGTGCCAGCAGGGTACAACCACAAGAGACCCAGTACTTC
.	TRBV5-4	.	TRBJ2-7	CASSSKQDLSSYEQYF	TGTGCCAGCAGCTCCAAACAGGATCTTAGCTCCTACGAGCAGTACTTC
TRBD2	TRBV29-1	few	TRBJ2-3	CSVGPSGSFTDTQYF	TGCAGCGTCGGACCTAGCGGGAGTTTCACAGATACGCAGTATTTT
.	TRBV4-2	few	TRBJ2-5	CASSQIPRRDTAQETQYF	TGTGCCAGCAGCCAGATCCCCCGCCGGGACACCGCACAAGAGACCCAGTACTTC
TRBD1	TRBV6-5	once	TRBJ1-2	CASVGQGLNYGYTF	TGTGCCAGCGTAGGACAGGGACTTAACTATGGCTACACCTTC
TRBD2	TRBV7-8	.	TRBJ2-1	CASSPPGTSGAYNEQFF	TGTGCCAGCAGCCCTCCAGGGACTAGCGGGGCCTACAATGAGCAGTTCTTC
.	TRBV5-1	.	TRBJ1-1	CASSLGPAGEGTEAFF	TGCGCCAGCAGCTTGGGCCCGGCAGGGGAGGGCACTGAAGCTTTCTTT
.	TRBV30	few	TRBJ2-3	CAWSVGYLTDTQYF	TGTGCCTGGAGTGTGGGCTACCTCACAGATACGCAGTATTTT
.	TRBV7-9	few	TRBJ2-1	CASSLMRGTNNEQFF	TGTGCCAGCAGCCTCATGCGGGGTACTAACAATGAGCAGTTCTTC
.	TRBV7-9	few	TRBJ1-1	CASSLEGGLAEAFF	TGTGCCAGCAGCTTAGAGGGAGGGCTGGCTGAAGCTTTCTTT